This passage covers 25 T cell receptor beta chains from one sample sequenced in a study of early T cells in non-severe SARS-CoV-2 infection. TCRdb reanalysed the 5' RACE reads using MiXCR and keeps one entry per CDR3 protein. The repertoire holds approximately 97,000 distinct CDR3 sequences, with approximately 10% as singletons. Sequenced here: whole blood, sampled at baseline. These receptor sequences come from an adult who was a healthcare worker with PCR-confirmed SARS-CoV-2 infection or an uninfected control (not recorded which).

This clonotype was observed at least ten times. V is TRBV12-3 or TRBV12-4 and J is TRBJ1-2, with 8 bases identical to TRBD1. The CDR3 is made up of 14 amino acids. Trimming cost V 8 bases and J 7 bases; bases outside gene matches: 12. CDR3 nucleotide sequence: TGTGCCAGCTCCGGTGCAGGGGGCATAAGTGGCTACACCTTC. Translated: CASSGAGGISGYTF.

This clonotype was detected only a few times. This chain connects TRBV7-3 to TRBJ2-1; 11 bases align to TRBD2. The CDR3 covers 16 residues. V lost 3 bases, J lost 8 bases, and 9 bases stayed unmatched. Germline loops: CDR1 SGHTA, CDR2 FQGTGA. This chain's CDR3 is CASSFHSGRAVDEQFF. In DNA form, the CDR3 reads TGTGCCAGCAGCTTCCATAGCGGGAGGGCCGTGGATGAGCAGTTCTTC.

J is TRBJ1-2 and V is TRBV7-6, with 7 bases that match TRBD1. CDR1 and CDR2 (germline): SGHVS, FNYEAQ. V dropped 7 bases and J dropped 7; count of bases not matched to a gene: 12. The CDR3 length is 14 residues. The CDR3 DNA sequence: TGTGCCAGCACCCCTGGGCAGGGGGTAGGTGGCTACACCTTC. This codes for CASTPGQGVGGYTF.

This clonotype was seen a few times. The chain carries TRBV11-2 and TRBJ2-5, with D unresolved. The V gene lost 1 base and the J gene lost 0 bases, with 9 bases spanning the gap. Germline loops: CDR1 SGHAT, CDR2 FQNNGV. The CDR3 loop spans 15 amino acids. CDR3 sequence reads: CASSLVGRDQETQYF. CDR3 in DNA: TGTGCCAGCAGCTTAGTCGGGCGCGACCAAGAGACCCAGTACTTC.

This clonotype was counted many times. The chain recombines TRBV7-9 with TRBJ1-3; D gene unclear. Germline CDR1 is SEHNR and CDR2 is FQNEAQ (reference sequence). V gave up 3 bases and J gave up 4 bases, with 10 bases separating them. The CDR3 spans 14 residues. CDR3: CASSFSVSGNTIYF. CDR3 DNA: TGTGCCAGCAGCTTTTCGGTCTCCGGAAACACCATATATTTT.

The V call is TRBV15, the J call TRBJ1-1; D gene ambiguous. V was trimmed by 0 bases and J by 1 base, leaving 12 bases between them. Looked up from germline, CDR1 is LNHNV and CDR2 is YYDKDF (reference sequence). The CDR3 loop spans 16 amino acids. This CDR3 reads CATSRDPGPQNTEAFF. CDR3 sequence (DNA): TGTGCCACCAGCAGAGATCCTGGACCGCAGAACACTGAAGCTTTCTTT.

CDR3 nucleotides: TGTGCCAGCAGCCAACTAGGACAGACCCCTAATGAAAAACTGTTTTTT. It encodes CASSQLGQTPNEKLFF. The gene calls are TRBV4-2 and TRBJ1-4; a possible D gene is TRBD1 (6 bases). CDR3 length: 16 residues. Germline CDR1 and CDR2: LGHNA and YNFKEQ. Deletions cut 2 bases from V and 3 bases from J, with 13 bases between.

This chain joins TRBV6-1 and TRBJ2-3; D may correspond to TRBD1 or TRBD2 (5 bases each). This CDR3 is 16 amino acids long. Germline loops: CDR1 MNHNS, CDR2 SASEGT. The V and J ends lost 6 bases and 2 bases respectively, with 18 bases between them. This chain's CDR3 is CASSRTRGAYTDTQYF. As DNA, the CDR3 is TGTGCCAGCAGCCGAACGCGAGGGGCTTACACAGATACGCAGTATTTT.

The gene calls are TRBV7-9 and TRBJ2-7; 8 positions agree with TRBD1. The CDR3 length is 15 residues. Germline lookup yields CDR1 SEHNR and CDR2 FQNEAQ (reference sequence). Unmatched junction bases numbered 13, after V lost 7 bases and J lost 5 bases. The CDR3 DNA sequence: TGTGCCAGCACCTCTGACAGGGGACTTTTCCACGAGCAGTACTTC. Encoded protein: CASTSDRGLFHEQYF.

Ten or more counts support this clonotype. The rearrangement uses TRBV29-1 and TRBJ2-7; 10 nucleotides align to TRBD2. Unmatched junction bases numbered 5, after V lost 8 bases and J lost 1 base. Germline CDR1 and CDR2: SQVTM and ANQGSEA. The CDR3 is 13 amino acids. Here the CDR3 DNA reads TGCAGCTCCCGGACTAGCGGATCCTACGAGCAGTACTTC. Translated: CSSRTSGSYEQYF.

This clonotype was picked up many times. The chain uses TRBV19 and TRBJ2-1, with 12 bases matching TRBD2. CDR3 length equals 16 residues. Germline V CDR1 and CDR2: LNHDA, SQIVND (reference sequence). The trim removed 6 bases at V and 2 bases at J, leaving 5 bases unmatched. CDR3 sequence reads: CASSRRLAGAYNEQFF. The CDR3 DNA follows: TGTGCCAGTAGCCGTCGACTAGCGGGAGCCTACAATGAGCAGTTCTTC.

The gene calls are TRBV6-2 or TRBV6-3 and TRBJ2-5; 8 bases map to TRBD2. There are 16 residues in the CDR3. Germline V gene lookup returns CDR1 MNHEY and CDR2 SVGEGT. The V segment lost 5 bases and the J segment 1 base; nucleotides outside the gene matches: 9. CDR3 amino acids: CASSPRGATLQETQYF. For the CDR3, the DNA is TGTGCCAGCAGTCCGCGGGGGGCAACCCTCCAAGAGACCCAGTACTTC.

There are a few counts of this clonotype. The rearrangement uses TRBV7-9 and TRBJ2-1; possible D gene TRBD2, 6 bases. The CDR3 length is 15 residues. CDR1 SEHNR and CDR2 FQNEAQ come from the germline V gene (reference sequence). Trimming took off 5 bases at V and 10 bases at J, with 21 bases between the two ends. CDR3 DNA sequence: TGTGCCAGCAGCCAGAGGAGGGTACTTAGAGGAGAGCAGTTCTTC. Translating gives CASSQRRVLRGEQFF. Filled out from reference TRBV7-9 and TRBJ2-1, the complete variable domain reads DTGVSQNPRHKITKRGQNVTFRCDPISEHNRLYWYRQTLGQGPEFLTYFQNEAQLEKSRLLSDRFSAERPKGSFSTLEIQRTEQGDSAMYLCASSQRRVLRGEQFFGPGTRLTVL.

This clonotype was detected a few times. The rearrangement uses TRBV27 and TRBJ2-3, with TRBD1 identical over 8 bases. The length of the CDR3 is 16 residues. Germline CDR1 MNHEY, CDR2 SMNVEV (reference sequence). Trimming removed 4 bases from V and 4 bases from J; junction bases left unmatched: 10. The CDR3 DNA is TGTGCCAGCAGTTCCCTCTCGCAGGGGGCGGCAGATACGCAGTATTTT. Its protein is CASSSLSQGAADTQYF.

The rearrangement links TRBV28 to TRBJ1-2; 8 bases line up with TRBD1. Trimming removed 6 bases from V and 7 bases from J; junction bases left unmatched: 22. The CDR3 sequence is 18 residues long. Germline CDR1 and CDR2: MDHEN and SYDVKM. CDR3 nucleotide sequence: TGTGCCAGCAGGGTGACAGGGGATATGAGAATTTCAGGGGTTGGCTACACCTTC. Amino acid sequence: CASRVTGDMRISGVGYTF.

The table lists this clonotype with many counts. CDR3 sequence: CASMLRSPAETQYF. The CDR3 region has the DNA TGTGCCAGCATGTTACGCAGCCCGGCGGAGACCCAGTACTTC. The J gene is TRBJ2-5, the V gene TRBV6-1, with D uncertain. The CDR3 totals 14 residues. V was pared by 7 bases and J by 5 bases, with 17 bases between. The germline V gene has CDR1 MNHNS and CDR2 SASEGT.

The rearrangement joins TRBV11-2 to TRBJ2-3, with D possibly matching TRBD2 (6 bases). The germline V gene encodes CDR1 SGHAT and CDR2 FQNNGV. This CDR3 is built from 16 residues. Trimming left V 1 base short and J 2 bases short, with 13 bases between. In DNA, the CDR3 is TGTGCCAGCAGCTTAGGCCCAGCGGGTTACACAGATACGCAGTATTTT. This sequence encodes CASSLGPAGYTDTQYF.

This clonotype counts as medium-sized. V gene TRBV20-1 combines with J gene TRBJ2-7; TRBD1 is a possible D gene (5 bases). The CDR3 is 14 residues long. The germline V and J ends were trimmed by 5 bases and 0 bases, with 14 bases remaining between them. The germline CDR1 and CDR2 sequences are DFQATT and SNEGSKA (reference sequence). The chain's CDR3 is CSAYDQTASYEQYF. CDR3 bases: TGCAGTGCTTATGACCAGACAGCCTCCTACGAGCAGTACTTC.

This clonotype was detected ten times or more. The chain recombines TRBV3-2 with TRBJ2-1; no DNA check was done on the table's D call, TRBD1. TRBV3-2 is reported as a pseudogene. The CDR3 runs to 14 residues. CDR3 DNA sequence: TGTGCCAGCAGCCAATGGGACAGGGATAATGAGCAGTTCTTC. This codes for CASSQWDRDNEQFF.

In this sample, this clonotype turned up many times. The CDR3 region is CASSLAGSNQPQHF. DNA of the CDR3: TGTGCCAGCAGCTTAGCAGGGAGCAATCAGCCCCAGCATTTT. V is TRBV11-2 and J is TRBJ1-5, with D tentatively TRBD1 (5 bases). Trimming left V 1 base short and J 1 base short, with 5 bases between. Germline assignment: CDR1 SGHAT and CDR2 FQNNGV. This CDR3 contains 14 residues.

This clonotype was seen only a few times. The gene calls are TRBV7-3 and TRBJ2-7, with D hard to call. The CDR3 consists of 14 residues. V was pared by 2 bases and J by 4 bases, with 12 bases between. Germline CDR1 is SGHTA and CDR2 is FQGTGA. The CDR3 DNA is TGTGCCAGCAGCTTAGGGCCCTTAGGGTACGAGCAGTACTTC. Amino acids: CASSLGPLGYEQYF.

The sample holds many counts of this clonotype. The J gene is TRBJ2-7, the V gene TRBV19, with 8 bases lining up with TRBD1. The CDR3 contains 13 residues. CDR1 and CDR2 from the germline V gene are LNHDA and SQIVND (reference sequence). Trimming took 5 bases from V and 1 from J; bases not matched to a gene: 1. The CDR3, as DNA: TGTGCCAGTAGTCGGACAGGGTCCTACGAGCAGTACTTC. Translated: CASSRTGSYEQYF.

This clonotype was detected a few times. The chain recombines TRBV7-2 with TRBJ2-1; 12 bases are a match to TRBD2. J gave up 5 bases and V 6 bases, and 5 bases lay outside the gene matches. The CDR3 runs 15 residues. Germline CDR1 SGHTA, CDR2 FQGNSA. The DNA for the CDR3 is TGTGCCAGCAGTGGACTAGCGGGAAGTGACAATGAGCAGTTCTTC. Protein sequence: CASSGLAGSDNEQFF.

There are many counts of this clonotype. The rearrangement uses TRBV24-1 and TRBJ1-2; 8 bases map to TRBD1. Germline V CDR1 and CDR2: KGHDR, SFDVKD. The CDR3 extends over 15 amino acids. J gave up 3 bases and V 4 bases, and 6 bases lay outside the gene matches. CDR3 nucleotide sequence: TGTGCCACCAGTGACCCGACAGGGGCTGACTATGGCTACACCTTC. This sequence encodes CATSDPTGADYGYTF.

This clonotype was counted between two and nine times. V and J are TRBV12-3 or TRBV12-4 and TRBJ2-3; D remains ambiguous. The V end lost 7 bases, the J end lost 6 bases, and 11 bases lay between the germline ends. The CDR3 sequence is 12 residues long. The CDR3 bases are TGTGCCAGCATGAGACCCCCGGATACGCAGTATTTT. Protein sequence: CASMRPPDTQYF.